This T cell receptor (beta chain) was sequenced in a study of T cells after yellow fever vaccination (dated by TCRdb to about 2019). Describing the broader study: The SMART-Seq v4 Ultra Low Input RNA kit was used to prepare libraries from fractions with low cell numbers. Bulk TCR alpha and beta repertoires were sequenced longitudinally to track T-cell clones before and after primary and booster YFV17D yellow fever vaccination. Two healthy male donors, one aged 18 to 30 and one aged 30 to 40 years, made up the cohort. Blood was collected at multiple timepoints before and after primary and secondary immunization, and bulk PBMC replicates and cell subsets were isolated. Here is what the overall study found, with its caveats: Most clones expanded after primary vaccination were re-detected after the booster (about 95% of CD4 and 88% of CD8), suggesting broad memory maintenance. Because only two donors were included in the study, the extent to which the findings can be generalized is limited. The secondary T-cell response was found to be weaker but faster than the primary response, with a peak reached on day 5 rather than on day 15. Computational filtering was required because FACS-sorted repertoires could contain abundant contaminating clonotypes from the bulk population. A small fraction of clonotypes appeared in both the CD4 and CD8 compartments, likely as a result of convergent recombination.

TCR cDNA was made using 5'RACE template switching, a step that added a universal primer site and unique molecular identifiers. cDNA synthesis was primed from both the TCR alpha and TCR beta constant segments. Library amplification used two PCR steps, and the second PCR step added sample barcodes and sequencing adapters. Libraries were sequenced on Illumina HiSeq 2500 (2x100 bp) or NovaSeq (2x150 bp). For the original study's pipeline: Demultiplexing of reads and collapsing into UMI consensus sequences were performed with MIGEC, and V(D)J alignment was carried out with MiXCR. Vaccine-responding clonotypes were defined with edgeR using replicate PBMC samples, requiring FDR below 0.01 and a log2 fold change above 5 up to day 15. Each bulk clonotype was labeled CD4 or CD8 based on which sequenced repertoire, CD4 or CD8, contained the clonotype at higher abundance. Using fastp trimming at Q25 and MiXCR clonotype assembly, TCRdb reanalyzed the public sequencing data and kept in-frame beta chains. Every distinct CDR3 protein forms one entry, paired with its most common genes and DNA. TCRdb, not the original authors, processed these V and J calls. The sample table lists around 30,000 distinct CDR3 sequences, around 4.6% of them with a count of one. About 41% of the sample rests with the top ten.

Taken with the paper, the label for treatment or condition translates to: live attenuated yellow fever vaccine strain. PBMCs were isolated from peripheral blood using a standard Ficoll-Paque protocol. Dynabeads CD4 and CD8 positive selection kits were used to isolate the CD4 and CD8 T-cell fractions. TriZol was used to extract RNA from bulk PBMCs, from CD4 and CD8 fractions, and from dextramer-positive and dextramer-negative fractions. CDR1 and CDR2 are drawn from the germline V gene (reference sequence): DFQATT, SNEGSKA. The CDR3 contains 14 residues, cysteine and phenylalanine counted. The DNA shown is the 42-base CDR3, in frame from base 1. V and J lose 0 bases and 5 bases, and a span of 10 bases separates them. This clonotype was detected many times. Its antigen is not yet known. No qualities accompany the bases; no much larger clone lies one base away.

The origin of this receptor is a man aged 30-40 years who received the YFV17D yellow fever vaccine. Rearrangement joined TRBV20-1 to TRBJ1-4; no confident D gene assignment can be made. This sample comprised CD8+ T cells sorted from PBMCs, obtained 10 days after the yellow fever booster vaccination. The CDR3 in this case is CSARDESRNEKLFF. The DNA sequence follows: TGCAGTGCTAGAGATGAGTCAAGGAATGAAAAACTGTTTTTT.